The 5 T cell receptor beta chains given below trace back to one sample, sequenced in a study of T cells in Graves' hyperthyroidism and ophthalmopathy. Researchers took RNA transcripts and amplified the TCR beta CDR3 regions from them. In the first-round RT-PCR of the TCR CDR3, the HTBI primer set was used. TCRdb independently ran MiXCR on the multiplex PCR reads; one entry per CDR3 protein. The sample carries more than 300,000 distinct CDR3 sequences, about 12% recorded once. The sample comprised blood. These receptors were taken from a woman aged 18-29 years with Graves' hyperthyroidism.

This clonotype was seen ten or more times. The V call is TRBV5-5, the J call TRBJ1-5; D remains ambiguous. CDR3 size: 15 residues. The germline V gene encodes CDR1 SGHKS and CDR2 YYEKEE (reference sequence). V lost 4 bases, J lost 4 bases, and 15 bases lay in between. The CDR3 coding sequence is TGTGCCAGCAGCCCTGCCGGACCACCGAATCAGCCCCAGCATTTT. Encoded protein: CASSPAGPPNQPQHF.

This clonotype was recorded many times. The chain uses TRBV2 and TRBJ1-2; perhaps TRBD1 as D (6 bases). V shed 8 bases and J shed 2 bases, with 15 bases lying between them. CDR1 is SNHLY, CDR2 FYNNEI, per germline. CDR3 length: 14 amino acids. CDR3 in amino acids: CASSGQGSNYGYTF. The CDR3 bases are TGTGCCAGCTCGGGTCAGGGGTCCAACTATGGCTACACCTTC. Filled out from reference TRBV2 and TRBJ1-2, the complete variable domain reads EPEVTQTPSHQVTQMGQEVILRCVPISNHLYFYWYRQILGQKVEFLVSFYNNEISEKSEIFDDQFSVERPDGSNFTLKIRSTKLEDSAMYFCASSGQGSNYGYTFGSGTRLTVV.

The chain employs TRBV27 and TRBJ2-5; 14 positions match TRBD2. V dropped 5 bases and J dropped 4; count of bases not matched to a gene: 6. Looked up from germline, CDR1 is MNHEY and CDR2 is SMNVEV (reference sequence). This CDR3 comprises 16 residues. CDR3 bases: TGTGCCAGCAGTACCGGACTAGCGGGAGGCGTAGAGACCCAGTACTTC. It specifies CASSTGLAGGVETQYF.

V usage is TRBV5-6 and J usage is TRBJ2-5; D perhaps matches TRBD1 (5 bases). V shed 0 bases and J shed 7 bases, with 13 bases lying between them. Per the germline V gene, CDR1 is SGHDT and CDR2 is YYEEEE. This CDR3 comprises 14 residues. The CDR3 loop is CASSLGQPVGTQYF. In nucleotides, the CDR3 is TGTGCCAGCAGCTTGGGACAGCCGGTGGGGACCCAGTACTTC.

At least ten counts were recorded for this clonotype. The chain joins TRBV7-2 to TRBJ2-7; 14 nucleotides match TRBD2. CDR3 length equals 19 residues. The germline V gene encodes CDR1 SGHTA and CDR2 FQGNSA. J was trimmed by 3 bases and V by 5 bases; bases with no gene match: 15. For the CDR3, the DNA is TGTGCCAGCAGCCTTCTGGCGGGACTAGCGGGAGTACATCGCTACGAGCAGTACTTC. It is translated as CASSLLAGLAGVHRYEQYF.